This passage covers 12 T cell receptor beta chains from one sample sequenced in a study of blood T cell repertoires in COVID-19. Produced via immunoSEQ multiplex PCR; TCRdb's table is partial and in-frame only. The table records approximately 200,000 clones, around nine tenths of them present only once. The source material was PBMCs or T cells enriched from blood (not recorded which). The receptors were sampled from a man aged 25 to 40 in a cohort exposed to, infected with or recovered from COVID-19 (not recorded which).

This clone was counted a few times. The chain couples TRBV5-4 to TRBJ2-1; 9 bases map to TRBD2. Trimming took 0 bases from V and 0 from J; bases not matched to a gene: 10. Germline CDR1 is SGHNT and CDR2 is YYREEE (reference sequence). The CDR3 loop spans 19 amino acids. The CDR3 loop reads CASSLGAASGMSSYNEQFF. Written as DNA, the CDR3 is TGTGCCAGCAGCTTGGGGGCGGCTAGCGGGATGAGCTCCTACAATGAGCAGTTCTTC. Looking up the rest from reference TRBV5-4 and TRBJ2-1 gives the full variable domain: ETGVTQSPTHLIKTRGQQVTLRCSSQSGHNTVSWYQQALGQGPQFIFQYYREEENGRGNFPPRFSGLQFPNYSSELNVNALELDDSALYLCASSLGAASGMSSYNEQFFGPGTRLTVL.

This clone was observed a few times. Here the CDR3 reads CASSLGQTGELFF. CDR3 nucleotide sequence: TGTGCCAGCAGCCTTGGACAGACCGGGGAGCTGTTTTTT. The chain couples TRBV3-1 (or the pseudogene TRBV3-2) to TRBJ2-2; D is perhaps TRBD1 (6 bases). V was cut by 4 bases and J by 5 bases, with 8 bases left in between. The V gene's germline CDR1 is LGHDT and CDR2 YNNKEL (reference sequence). The CDR3 sequence is 13 residues long.

The chain links TRBV2 to TRBJ1-1, with D possibly being TRBD1 (6 bases). The CDR3 runs to 14 residues. The V end lost 6 bases, the J end lost 1 base, and 12 bases lay between the germline ends. In germline, CDR1 is SNHLY, CDR2 FYNNEI. This CDR3 reads CASRQQGQNTEAFF. In DNA, the CDR3 is TGTGCCAGCAGGCAACAGGGACAGAACACTGAAGCTTTCTTT.

The V and J genes are TRBV13 and TRBJ1-1, with 7 bases lining up with TRBD1. Germline V gives CDR1 PRHDT, CDR2 FYEKMQ (reference sequence). The ends lost 5 bases at V and 1 base at J; junction bases unmatched: 4. This CDR3 has 14 amino acids. Here the CDR3 DNA reads TGTGCCAGCAGCCTCCAGGGGGGGAACACTGAAGCTTTCTTT. This sequence encodes CASSLQGGNTEAFF. Variable domain in full (rest from reference TRBV13 and TRBJ1-1): AAGVIQSPRHLIKEKRETATLKCYPIPRHDTVYWYQQGPGQDPQFLISFYEKMQSDKGSIPDRFSAQQFSDYHSELNMSSLELGDSALYFCASSLQGGNTEAFFGQGTRLTVV.

A few counts support this clone. This chain links TRBV6-5 with TRBJ1-5; TRBD1 aligns across 7 bases. Germline lookup yields CDR1 MNHEY and CDR2 SVGAGI. Losses at the gene ends were 6 bases for V and 2 bases for J; bases not matched to a gene: 1. This CDR3 is built from 13 residues. The CDR3 bases are TGTGCCAGCAGAGGACAGGGCAATCAGCCCCAGCATTTT. This encodes CASRGQGNQPQHF.

This sequence joins TRBV19 and TRBJ1-2; 7 bases map to TRBD1. Germline V gene sequence: CDR1 LNHDA, CDR2 SQIVND (reference sequence). The V and J ends lost 3 bases and 3 bases, in that order; junction bases with no gene match: 10. This CDR3 is built from 16 residues. The DNA of the CDR3 is TGTGCCAGTAGTATCTACCCAGGGGGTATCGACTATGGCTACACCTTC. Residues: CASSIYPGGIDYGYTF.

The chain recombines TRBV5-1 with TRBJ2-3; TRBD1 agrees at 8 bases. CDR3 length: 17 residues. In germline, CDR1 is SGHRS, CDR2 YFSETQ. The ends lost 0 bases at V and 5 bases at J; junction bases unmatched: 11. CDR3 DNA: TGCGCCAGCAGCTTGGTAGCGGCAGGGGGCGCGAGAGATACGCAGTATTTT. Amino acid sequence: CASSLVAAGGARDTQYF.

The chain employs TRBV27 and TRBJ2-1, with D possibly being TRBD2 (6 bases). The germline gives CDR1 MNHEY, CDR2 SMNVEV (reference sequence). This CDR3 has 15 residues. Trimming cost V 3 bases and J 1 base, with 10 bases left between them. The CDR3: CASSFTGTSYNEQFF. The CDR3 DNA sequence: TGTGCCAGCAGTTTTACCGGGACTTCCTACAATGAGCAGTTCTTC.

The chain uses TRBV5-6 and TRBJ1-5; no reliable D call. V lost 3 bases and J lost 3, with 13 bases in between. The CDR3 covers 15 residues. The germline CDR1 and CDR2 sequences are SGHDT and YYEEEE. CDR3 protein: CASSYGAGYNQPQHF. In DNA form, the CDR3 reads TGTGCCAGCAGCTATGGAGCGGGGTACAATCAGCCCCAGCATTTT. Based on the CDR3 plus reference TRBV5-6 and TRBJ1-5, the full variable domain is DAGVTQSPTHLIKTRGQQVTLRCSPKSGHDTVSWYQQALGQGPQFIFQYYEEEERQRGNFPDRFSGHQFPNYSSELNVNALLLGDSALYLCASSYGAGYNQPQHFGDGTRLSIL.

The V and J genes are TRBV11-2 and TRBJ2-5, with D possibly being TRBD1 (5 bases). Trimming removed 6 bases at V and 4 bases at J, with 15 bases between. CDR3 length: 14 residues. Germline V gene sequence: CDR1 SGHAT, CDR2 FQNNGV. The CDR3 DNA reads as TGTGCCAGCAGACTCAAGTACCAGGGAGAGACCCAGTACTTC. Translation gives CASRLKYQGETQYF. Filled out from reference TRBV11-2 and TRBJ2-5, the complete variable domain reads EAGVAQSPRYKIIEKRQSVAFWCNPISGHATLYWYQQILGQGPKLLIQFQNNGVVDDSQLPKDRFSAERLKGVDSTLKIQPAKLEDSAVYLCASRLKYQGETQYFGPGTRLLVL.

This sequence joins TRBV10-3 and TRBJ2-2; D is possibly TRBD1 (5 bases). This CDR3 region has 14 residues. The ends were cut back, 3 bases at V and 1 base at J, with 6 bases in the middle. The germline gives CDR1 ENHRY, CDR2 SYGVKD. The CDR3 bases are TGTGCCATCAGTGATCAGGGGAACACCGGGGAGCTGTTTTTT. Amino acids: CAISDQGNTGELFF.

The chain is built from TRBV2 and TRBJ1-1; 9 bases map to TRBD1. The CDR3 spans 14 residues. With 6 bases clipped from V and 5 bases from J, the junction kept 7 bases outside the gene matches. The germline CDR1 and CDR2 sequences are SNHLY and FYNNEI. CDR3 DNA: TGTGCCAGCAGGTCACAGGGGGCAAGGACTGAAGCTTTCTTT. Its protein is CASRSQGARTEAFF.